This TCR beta chain originates from a study of multiple sclerosis patients with progressive multifocal leukoencephalopathy. Whole-study results and caveats: Findings may reflect JC virus infection or just general immunocompromise.

Regarding this clone: Its antigen is as yet unknown.

The survey-level immunoSEQ assay was used. Synthetic inline TR CDR3 controls covering all V-J pairings were spiked into each PCR. The data were produced by immunoSEQ multiplex PCR, yet TCRdb's version contains in-frame clones alone and is incomplete. There are about 25,000 clones in the sample; approximately 90% occur only once, and approximately 2.3% lies in the top ten. The CDR3 runs 15 residues. Per germline, CDR1 SGDLS and CDR2 YYNGEE. After removal of 0 bases from V and 3 bases from J, the junction contained 1 base not matched to a gene. As to time point: 12 to 13 months of natalizumab therapy. T1 and T2 blood were collected at 6 and 12 months of natalizumab.

The TCR comes from a man between 25 and 39 years old with multiple sclerosis. This specimen consisted of PBMCs, obtained from a patient treated with natalizumab. The chain has TRBV9 and TRBJ2-2; 8 bases line up with TRBD1. The CDR3 DNA is TGTGCCAGCAGCGTAGACAGGGGGTACACCGGGGAGCTGTTTTTT. It specifies CASSVDRGYTGELFF.